The clone carrying this T cell receptor beta chain was detected ten times or more. Its target is not known. TCRdb re-called the 5' RACE reads through MiXCR, storing one row per CDR3 protein. The sample yields about 220,000 distinct CDR3 sequences, 2.5% to 3.5% seen once. This CDR3 contains 15 residues. Per germline, CDR1 SGHRS and CDR2 YFSETQ. V lost 4 bases and J lost 1, with 14 bases in between. These data come from a study of T cells after yellow fever vaccination. Study results and limitations: Repertoires obtained by FACS sorting could include abundant clonotypes that entered as contaminants from the bulk population.

The V call is TRBV5-1, the J call TRBJ1-1; the D gene is possibly TRBD1 (5 bases). The input for sequencing was CD4+ T cells sorted from PBMCs, taken 10 days after the yellow fever booster vaccination. The sequence came from a man aged 18 to 29 who received the YFV17D yellow fever vaccine. The CDR3 DNA reads as TGCGCCAGCAGCCTCCATGGGGGTCGGAACACTGAAGCTTTCTTT. This encodes CASSLHGGRNTEAFF.